Sequencing of this TCR beta chain was carried out in a study of low-dose radiotherapy and immunotherapy resistance in tumors. Across the whole study: Participants in Cohort 2 were given 1 Gy per fraction every two weeks, for 13 Gy over 26 weeks. The drug cyclophosphamide was given into a vein at 200 mg/m2 every two weeks, one day before radiation and immunotherapy.

This CDR3 region has 15 residues. V gave up 6 bases and J gave up 1 base, with 15 bases separating them. Germline V gene lookup returns CDR1 MDHEN and CDR2 SYDVKM. This clonotype was detected many times. Time point given: before trial treatment. TRAV- and TRBV-specific primers were used for first-strand cDNA, which covered alpha and beta chains. PCR amplification of the TCRs was performed with Phusion for 20 PCR cycles, and it relied on a constant-region primer together with a V-primer adapter. Via MiXCR, TCRdb re-called the reads, giving one row per CDR3 protein. This sample carries about 39,000 distinct CDR3 sequences, less than 40% of them seen once, and the ten largest clones take around 4%.

This clonotype was sampled from a male donor with gallbladder cancer. V usage is TRBV28 and J usage is TRBJ2-5, with D possibly being TRBD1 (5 bases). Sequenced here: PBMCs, sampled before treatment. CDR3 region: CASSPPQGPQETQYF. CDR3 nucleotides: TGTGCCAGCAGCCCTCCCCAGGGTCCCCAAGAGACCCAGTACTTC.